A selection of T cell receptor beta chains follows, all from one sample in a study of blood T cell repertoires in COVID-19. Using immunoSEQ multiplex PCR, the repertoire was profiled, and TCRdb retains in-frame clones only, with some absent. The sample has 150,000 to 200,000 clones, around four fifths seen once. Sequenced sample: PBMCs or T cells enriched from blood (not recorded which). The receptors come from a woman in her sixties or seventies who had recovered from COVID-19. Both conserved end residues are part of each CDR3. The D gene is left open where the match is weak. The size of a clone is reported for some rows only, either as once, few or many, or as a class for expanded clones.

abundance: .; d_gene: .; j_gene: TRBJ1-2; v_gene: TRBV27; len: 13; CDR3nt: TGTGCCAGCAGGCCCCCACAGGGTAATGGCTACACCTTC; CDR3aa: CASRPPQGNGYTF
abundance: few; d_gene: TRBD1; j_gene: TRBJ2-7; v_gene: TRBV6-6; len: 13; CDR3nt: TGTGCCAGCAGTCCGGGACAGTTTTACGAGCAGTACTTC; CDR3aa: CASSPGQFYEQYF
abundance: .; d_gene: .; j_gene: TRBJ2-7; v_gene: TRBV6-5; len: 15; CDR3nt: TGTGCCAGCAGGGAGAGTACAGGCGCCTCCTACGAGCAGTACTTC; CDR3aa: CASRESTGASYEQYF
abundance: .; d_gene: TRBD1; j_gene: TRBJ1-5; v_gene: TRBV7-9; len: 14; CDR3nt: TGTGCCAGCAGTCGGACAGGGGAAAATCAGCCCCAGCATTTT; CDR3aa: CASSRTGENQPQHF
abundance: once; d_gene: .; j_gene: TRBJ2-1; v_gene: TRBV6-5; len: 14; CDR3nt: TGTGCCAGCAGCGGGGTGGGGGCATACAATGAGCAGTTCTTC; CDR3aa: CASSGVGAYNEQFF
abundance: .; d_gene: TRBD1; j_gene: TRBJ1-1; v_gene: TRBV18; len: 16; CDR3nt: TGTGCCAGCTCACCATTGGGGACAGCCATGAACACTGAAGCTTTCTTT; CDR3aa: CASSPLGTAMNTEAFF
abundance: .; d_gene: .; j_gene: TRBJ2-7; v_gene: TRBV27; len: 11; CDR3nt: TGTGCCAGCAGTCAGGGGTGGGAGCAGTACTTC; CDR3aa: CASSQGWEQYF
abundance: .; d_gene: TRBD2; j_gene: TRBJ2-1; v_gene: TRBV13; len: 13; CDR3nt: TGTGCCAGCAGCTACGGACTAGTCAATGAGCAGTTCTTC; CDR3aa: CASSYGLVNEQFF
abundance: .; d_gene: .; j_gene: TRBJ1-1; v_gene: TRBV6-2/TRBV6-3; len: 14; CDR3nt: TGTGCCAGCAGTTGGACAGTAGTGAACACTGAAGCTTTCTTT; CDR3aa: CASSWTVVNTEAFF
abundance: .; d_gene: TRBD1; j_gene: TRBJ1-1; v_gene: TRBV28; len: 17; CDR3nt: TGTGCCAGCAGTTTGCCTCCGGGACAGGCGATCAACACTGAAGCTTTCTTT; CDR3aa: CASSLPPGQAINTEAFF
abundance: .; d_gene: .; j_gene: TRBJ1-4; v_gene: TRBV3-1/TRBV3-2; len: 14; CDR3nt: TGTGCCAGCAGCCACCTGCAGGGTAATGAAAAACTGTTTTTT; CDR3aa: CASSHLQGNEKLFF